A selection of T cell receptor beta chains follows, all from one sample in a study of Graves' ophthalmopathy and Graves' hyperthyroidism. MiXCR was run by TCRdb on the multiplex PCR reads, yielding one entry per CDR3 protein. Of about 620,000 distinct CDR3 sequences detected, 22% appear once; the ten largest clones hold around 6.5%. The sequencing sample was made of peripheral blood. The receptors here all came from a woman aged 18-35 years with stable Graves' hyperthyroidism. Some clones in this sample may be carry-over from other donors' samples. CDR3s include the opening cysteine and the closing phenylalanine or tryptophan. Fields, in order: D gene, J gene, clone size, CDR3 length, V gene, CDR3 DNA, CDR3 protein. A D gene is named only where the DNA matches it firmly. Clone size is stated in some rows and not others, as once, few, many or a class when expanded.

>-|TRBJ2-5|few|16|TRBV28
TGTGCCAGCAGTTTATCCGGGCGGGGGCGGAGAGAGACCCAGTACTTC
CASSLSGRGRRETQYF
>-|TRBJ2-7|once|13|TRBV28
TGTGCCAGCAGGCCCCCGGGGAGGTGGGAGCAGTACTTC
CASRPPGRWEQYF
>-|TRBJ2-5|many|15|TRBV15
TGTGCCACCAGCAGAGATCCCAGCGCCCAAGAGACCCAGTACTTC
CATSRDPSAQETQYF
>-|TRBJ2-5|few|15|TRBV5-1
TGCGCCAGCAGCTTGAGAAGGCTAGCCCAAGAGACCCAGTACTTC
CASSLRRLAQETQYF
>TRBD2|TRBJ2-7|many|15|TRBV20-1
TGCAGTGCTAGAGGCGTTAGCGGGATTTCCTACGAGCAGTACTTC
CSARGVSGISYEQYF
>-|TRBJ1-2|many|12|TRBV12-3/TRBV12-4
TGTGCCAGCACTCTAGGGGGGTTCGGCTACACCTTC
CASTLGGFGYTF
>-|TRBJ2-5|many|16|TRBV30
TGTGCCTGGAGTCGACTAACTGGACATGTCCGAGAGACCCAGTACTTC
CAWSRLTGHVRETQYF
>-|TRBJ1-6|-|14|TRBV6-2/TRBV6-3
TGTGCCAGCAGGAACGGGGGATTGGGTTCACCCCTCCACTTT
CASRNGGLGSPLHF
>TRBD2|TRBJ2-3|-|16|TRBV12-3/TRBV12-4
TGTGCCAGCGGGGCGGGAGGGCCTCGAGAGACAGATACGCAGTATTTT
CASGAGGPRETDTQYF
>-|TRBJ1-1|many|13|TRBV2
TGTGCCAGCAGTGGTATAGGGGCCTCTGAAGCTTTCTTT
CASSGIGASEAFF
>-|TRBJ1-1|many|11|TRBV28
TGTGCCAGCAGTTTAACCACTGAAGCTTTCTTT
CASSLTTEAFF
>-|TRBJ1-2|-|14|TRBV12-5
TGTGCTAGGGGCGAGGATCACTTTAACTATGGCTACACCTTC
CARGEDHFNYGYTF
>-|TRBJ1-1|many|13|TRBV30
TGTGCCTGGTCAACCGACCTGGGACAAGAAGCTTTCTTT
CAWSTDLGQEAFF
>-|TRBJ1-5|few|18|TRBV2
TGTGCCAGCAGTGAAGGGTCGGCAGGGGAATATAGCAATCAGCCCCAGCATTTT
CASSEGSAGEYSNQPQHF
>TRBD1|TRBJ1-6|few|14|TRBV5-1
TGCGCCAGCAGCTCGGGACAGGAAAGATCACCCCTCCACTTT
CASSSGQERSPLHF
>-|TRBJ1-5|many|17|TRBV2
TGTGCCAGCAGTGTCCCCCCAGGGGAAAGGGGGAATCAGCCCCAGCATTTT
CASSVPPGERGNQPQHF
>TRBD1|TRBJ2-7|many|15|TRBV4-1
TGCGCCAGCAGCCAACCCGGACAGGGGGTCTACGAGCAGTACTTC
CASSQPGQGVYEQYF
>-|TRBJ1-1|many|14|TRBV28
TGTGCCAGCAGGGCCGGGGCCACGAACACTGAAGCTTTCTTT
CASRAGATNTEAFF
>TRBD1|TRBJ1-5|once|15|TRBV6-2/TRBV6-3
TGTGCCAGCAGTCCCGGGACGAACAGGGGTCAGCCCCAGCATTTT
CASSPGTNRGQPQHF
>-|TRBJ1-5|many|14|TRBV12-3/TRBV12-4
TGTGCCAGCAGTCAGTCCGGGAACAGTCGGCCCCAGCATTTT
CASSQSGNSRPQHF
>-|TRBJ1-2|many|12|TRBV30
TGTGCCTGGAGTACAGGGAACTATGGCTACACCTTC
CAWSTGNYGYTF
>TRBD1|TRBJ1-1|many|16|TRBV20-1
TGCAGTGCTACCGGGACAGGGAAAATAATCAGGACTGAAGCTTTCTTT
CSATGTGKIIRTEAFF
>TRBD2|TRBJ2-5|-|15|TRBV11-2
TGTGCCAGCAGCCGGGAGGGCGGGGTTAAAGAGACCCAGTACTTC
CASSREGGVKETQYF
>-|TRBJ2-4|-|16|TRBV6-1
TGTGCCAGCAGCCGAAACAGGGCTGGAGGCAAAAACATTCAGTACTTC
CASSRNRAGGKNIQYF
>-|TRBJ2-5|-|14|TRBV6-1
TGTGCCAGCAGGACTCTGGGGACTCGCGAGACCCAGTACTTC
CASRTLGTRETQYF
>-|TRBJ1-1|many|16|TRBV27
TGTGCCAGCTCTTGGAGGGGCGTCGGGTCGAACACTGAAGCTTTCTTT
CASSWRGVGSNTEAFF
>-|TRBJ2-7|few|14|TRBV15
TGTGCCACCAGCAGACCTGACGGGTCCTACGAGCAGTACTTC
CATSRPDGSYEQYF
>-|TRBJ2-5|many|15|TRBV5-6
TGTGCCAGCAGCTTGGGAGACAGACAACAAGAGACCCAGTACTTC
CASSLGDRQQETQYF
>TRBD1|TRBJ2-7|-|14|TRBV10-2
TGCGCCAGCAGTGAGTCATGGACAGGGAACGAGCAGTACTTC
CASSESWTGNEQYF
>TRBD2|TRBJ2-5|-|14|TRBV6-1
TGTGCCAGCAGTACAGCGGGGGGCTTAGAGACCCAGTACTTC
CASSTAGGLETQYF
>TRBD1|TRBJ2-2|many|15|TRBV6-1
TGTGCCAGCAGTGCCCGGACAGGGGACACCGGGGAGCTGTTTTTT
CASSARTGDTGELFF
>-|TRBJ1-5|few|14|TRBV6-5
TGTGCCAGCAGTTACTCTCCGGGCAATCAGCCCCAGCATTTT
CASSYSPGNQPQHF
>-|TRBJ1-2|-|15|TRBV19
TGTGCCAGTAGCCTCCCGGACAGCTACAACTATGGCTACACCTTC
CASSLPDSYNYGYTF
>-|TRBJ1-1|-|14|TRBV19
TGTGCCAGTAGTCCCTTTAGGGGGAACACTGAAGCTTTCTTT
CASSPFRGNTEAFF
>TRBD2|TRBJ2-2|many|15|TRBV25-1
TGTGCCAGCGAGACTAGCGGAGGGAACACCGGGGAGCTGTTTTTT
CASETSGGNTGELFF
>TRBD2|TRBJ2-7|-|15|TRBV20-1
TGCAGTGCCATCGAACTAGCGGGGGGTCCAGACGAGCAGTACTTC
CSAIELAGGPDEQYF
>-|TRBJ1-5|-|16|TRBV11-2
TGTGCCAGCAGCCTTAGGGGGGCGAGTTTCAATCAGCCCCAGCATTTT
CASSLRGASFNQPQHF
>-|TRBJ2-5|many|12|TRBV19
TGTGCCAGCCGACAGGTTCAAGAGACCCAGTACTTC
CASRQVQETQYF
>-|TRBJ2-7|-|11|TRBV19
TGTGCCAGTAGTAACTCCTACGAGCTGTACTTC
CASSNSYELYF
>-|TRBJ1-2|many|16|TRBV4-2
TGTGCCAGCAGCCAAGCAAGCGGCCGGGAAGACTATGGCTACACCTTC
CASSQASGREDYGYTF
>TRBD2|TRBJ2-5|few|16|TRBV5-1
TGCGCCAGCTGTTCAGGGAGACTAGCGGGGCAAGAGACCCAGTACTTC
CASCSGRLAGQETQYF
>-|TRBJ1-3|once|16|TRBV7-2
TGTGCCAGCAGCTTATCCCTAGTGGGGGCTGGAAACACCATATATTTT
CASSLSLVGAGNTIYF
>TRBD1|TRBJ1-1|-|15|TRBV4-1
TGCGCCAGCAGCCCACGACAGGGTGGGGTCCCTGAAGCTTTATTT
CASSPRQGGVPEALF
>-|TRBJ1-2|many|14|TRBV12-3/TRBV12-4
TGTGCCAGCAGGGGAACAGGGACCAACTATGGCTACACCTTC
CASRGTGTNYGYTF
>TRBD2|TRBJ2-4|few|15|TRBV9
TGTGCCAGCAGCGTAGGGGTTAGCGGGAGGGGCATTAAGTACTTC
CASSVGVSGRGIKYF
>-|TRBJ1-2|-|13|TRBV28
TGTGCCAGCAGCTACACAAGGGAAGCTGGCTACACCTTC
CASSYTREAGYTF
>-|TRBJ2-2|-|14|TRBV12-3/TRBV12-4
TGTGCCTCCCAGAAGTACCGGAACACCGGGGAGCTGTTTTTT
CASQKYRNTGELFF
>-|TRBJ1-2|-|14|TRBV6-5
TGTGCCAGCAGCTACTGGGACGGAAACTATGGCTACACCTTC
CASSYWDGNYGYTF
>TRBD1|TRBJ1-5|many|14|TRBV2
TGTGCCAGCAGTGGAACAGGGGGCTGGCAGCCCCAGCATTTT
CASSGTGGWQPQHF
>-|TRBJ2-7|-|15|TRBV6-2/TRBV6-3
TGTGCCAGCAGTTACTCAGGCAGGGGAGACTACGAGCAGTACTTC
CASSYSGRGDYEQYF
>-|TRBJ1-1|-|13|TRBV20-1
TGCAGTGCCCCCAGCAGGGATCACACTGAAGCTTTCTTT
CSAPSRDHTEAFF
>-|TRBJ2-7|many|15|TRBV20-1
TGCAGTGCTAGAGTCCCGAGACAGAGCCCGTACGAGCAGTACTTC
CSARVPRQSPYEQYF
>TRBD2|TRBJ2-5|many|12|TRBV29-1
TGCAGCGTGACTAGCGGACAAGAGACCCAGTACTTC
CSVTSGQETQYF
>TRBD2|TRBJ2-5|-|16|TRBV7-2
TGTGCCAGCAGCCAGATTCTCGGGCTAGCGGGGGAGACCCAGTACTTC
CASSQILGLAGETQYF